The 4 T cell receptor beta chains below were found in one sample sequenced in a study of CXCR3-negative and CXCR3-positive naive CD8 T cells. The antigens these receptors bind are not known. Each TRB cDNA library was prepared by 5' RACE (with UMI labels). TCRdb reanalyzed the 5' RACE reads and collapses them to one entry per CDR3 protein, without DNA. This sample's clone table lists roughly 80,000 distinct CDR3 sequences. General study points: More hydrophobic TRB CDR3s were found in CXCR3-positive naive cells than in CXCR3-negative naive cells.

Sequencing was performed on naive CXCR3+ CD8+ T cells from blood. The subset denotes: CD45RO-CCR7+CD27+CD95- naive CD8+ T cells expressing CXCR3 (TNR3+). The receptors stem from a human donor in good health. Some clones in this sample may be carry-over from other donors' samples.

V gene TRBV7-9 combines with J gene TRBJ1-1. Germline V gives CDR1 SEHNR, CDR2 FQNEAQ (reference sequence). There are 14 residues in the CDR3. The CDR3: CASSLGSGNTEAFF.

The rearrangement links TRBV29-1 to TRBJ2-2; the TCRdb call, TRBD1, lacks DNA for checking. This CDR3 is built from 14 residues. Germline CDR1 SQVTM, CDR2 ANQGSEA. The CDR3: CSAPRPDYSGELFF.

The CDR3 loop is CASSFAGTANYGYTF. The chain couples TRBV28 to TRBJ1-2; TCRdb designates TRBD1, a call that cannot be tested without DNA. CDR1 and CDR2 from the germline V gene are MDHEN and SYDVKM. The CDR3 sequence is 15 residues long.

V is TRBV14 and J is TRBJ2-5; the TCRdb call, TRBD2, lacks DNA for checking. CDR3 length equals 14 residues. Per the germline V gene, CDR1 is SGHDN and CDR2 is FVKESK. CDR3 loop: CASSHSRREQTQYF.